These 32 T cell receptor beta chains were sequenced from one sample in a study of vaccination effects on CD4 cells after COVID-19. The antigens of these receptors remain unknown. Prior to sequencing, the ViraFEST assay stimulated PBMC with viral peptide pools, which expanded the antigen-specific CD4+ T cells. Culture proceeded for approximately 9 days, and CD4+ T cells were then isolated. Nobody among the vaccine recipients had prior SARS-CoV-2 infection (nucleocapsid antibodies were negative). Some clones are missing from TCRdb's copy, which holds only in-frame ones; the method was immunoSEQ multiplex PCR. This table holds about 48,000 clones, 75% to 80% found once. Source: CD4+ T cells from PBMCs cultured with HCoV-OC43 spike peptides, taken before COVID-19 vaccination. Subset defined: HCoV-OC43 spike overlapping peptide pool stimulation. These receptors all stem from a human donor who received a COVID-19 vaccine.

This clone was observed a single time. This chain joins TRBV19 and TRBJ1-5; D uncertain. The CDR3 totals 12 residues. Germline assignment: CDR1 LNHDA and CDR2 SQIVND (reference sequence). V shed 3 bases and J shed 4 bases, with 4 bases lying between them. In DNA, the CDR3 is TGTGCCAGTAGTATGTCAAATCAGCCCCAGCATTTT. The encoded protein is CASSMSNQPQHF.

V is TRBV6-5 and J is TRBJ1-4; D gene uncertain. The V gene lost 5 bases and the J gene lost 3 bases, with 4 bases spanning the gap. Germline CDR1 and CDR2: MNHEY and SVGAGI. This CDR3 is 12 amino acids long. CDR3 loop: CASSPPNEKLFF. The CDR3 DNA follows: TGTGCCAGCAGTCCACCTAATGAAAAACTGTTTTTT.

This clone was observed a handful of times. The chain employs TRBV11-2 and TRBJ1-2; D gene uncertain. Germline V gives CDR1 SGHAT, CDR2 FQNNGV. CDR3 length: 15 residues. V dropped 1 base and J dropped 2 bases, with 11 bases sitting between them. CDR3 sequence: CASSLGGAGNYGYTF. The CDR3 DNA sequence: TGTGCCAGCAGCTTAGGAGGCGCGGGGAACTATGGCTACACCTTC.

The CDR3 DNA follows: TGTGCCAGCAGCCCGAGGAGGGGGGTCGAGGACACTGAAGCTTTCTTT. The encoded protein is CASSPRRGVEDTEAFF. The chain recombines TRBV9 with TRBJ1-1, with a tentative D call TRBD1 (6 bases). Germline V CDR1 and CDR2: SGDLS, YYNGEE. V was pared by 4 bases and J by 3 bases, with 19 bases between. The CDR3 consists of 16 residues.

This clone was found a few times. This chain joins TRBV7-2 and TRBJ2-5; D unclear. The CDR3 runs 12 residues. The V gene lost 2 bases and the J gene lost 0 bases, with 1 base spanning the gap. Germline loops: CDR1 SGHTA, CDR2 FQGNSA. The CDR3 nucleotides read TGTGCCAGCAGCTTATACCAAGAGACCCAGTACTTC. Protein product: CASSLYQETQYF.

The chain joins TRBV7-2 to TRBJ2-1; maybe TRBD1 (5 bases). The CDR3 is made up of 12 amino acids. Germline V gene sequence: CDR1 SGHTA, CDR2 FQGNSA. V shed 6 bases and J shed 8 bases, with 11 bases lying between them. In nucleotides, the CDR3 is TGTGCCAGCAGTACCCAGGGTTATGAGCAGTTCTTC. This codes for CASSTQGYEQFF.

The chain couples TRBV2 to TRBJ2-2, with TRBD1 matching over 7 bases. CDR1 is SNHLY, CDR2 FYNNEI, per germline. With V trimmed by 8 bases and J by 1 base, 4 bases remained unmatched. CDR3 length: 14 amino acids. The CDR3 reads CASGTGENTGELFF. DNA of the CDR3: TGTGCCAGCGGAACAGGGGAGAACACCGGGGAGCTGTTTTTT. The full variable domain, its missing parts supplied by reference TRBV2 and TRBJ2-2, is EPEVTQTPSHQVTQMGQEVILRCVPISNHLYFYWYRQILGQKVEFLVSFYNNEISEKSEIFDDQFSVERPDGSNFTLKIRSTKLEDSAMYFCASGTGENTGELFFGEGSRLTVL.

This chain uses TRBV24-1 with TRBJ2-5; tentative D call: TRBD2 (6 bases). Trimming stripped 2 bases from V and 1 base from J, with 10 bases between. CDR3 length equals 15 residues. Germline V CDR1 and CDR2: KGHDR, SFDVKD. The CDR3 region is CATSDWRGSQETQYF. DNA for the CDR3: TGTGCCACCAGTGATTGGAGGGGCAGCCAAGAGACCCAGTACTTC.

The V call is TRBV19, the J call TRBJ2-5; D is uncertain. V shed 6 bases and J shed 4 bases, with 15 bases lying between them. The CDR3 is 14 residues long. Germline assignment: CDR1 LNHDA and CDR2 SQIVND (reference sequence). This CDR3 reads CASRRSATRETQYF. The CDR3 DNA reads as TGTGCCAGTAGGCGCAGCGCGACGAGAGAGACCCAGTACTTC.

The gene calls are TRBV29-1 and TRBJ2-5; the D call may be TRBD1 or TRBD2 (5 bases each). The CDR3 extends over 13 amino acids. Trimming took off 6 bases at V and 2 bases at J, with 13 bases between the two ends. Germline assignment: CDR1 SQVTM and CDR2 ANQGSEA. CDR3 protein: CSVGRNTQETQYF. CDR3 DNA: TGCAGCGTGGGACGGAACACTCAAGAGACCCAGTACTTC.

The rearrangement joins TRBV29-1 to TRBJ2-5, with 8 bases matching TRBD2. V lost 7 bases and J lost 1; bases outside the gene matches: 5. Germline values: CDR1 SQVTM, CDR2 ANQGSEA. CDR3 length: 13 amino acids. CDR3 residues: CSERRGGQETQYF. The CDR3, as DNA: TGCAGCGAAAGACGGGGGGGCCAAGAGACCCAGTACTTC.

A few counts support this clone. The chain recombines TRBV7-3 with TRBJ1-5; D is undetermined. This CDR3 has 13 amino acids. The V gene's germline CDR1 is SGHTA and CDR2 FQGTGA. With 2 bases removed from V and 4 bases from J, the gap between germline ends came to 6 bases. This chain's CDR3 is CASSLDENQPQHF. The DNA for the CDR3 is TGTGCCAGCAGCTTAGACGAAAATCAGCCCCAGCATTTT.

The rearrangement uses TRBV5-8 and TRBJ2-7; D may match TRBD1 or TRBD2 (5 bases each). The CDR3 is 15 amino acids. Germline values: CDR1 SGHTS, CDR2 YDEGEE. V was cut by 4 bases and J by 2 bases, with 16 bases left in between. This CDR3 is CASSVRRTGPYEQYV. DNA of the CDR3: TGTGCCAGCAGCGTCCGACGGACGGGGCCCTACGAGCAGTACGTC.

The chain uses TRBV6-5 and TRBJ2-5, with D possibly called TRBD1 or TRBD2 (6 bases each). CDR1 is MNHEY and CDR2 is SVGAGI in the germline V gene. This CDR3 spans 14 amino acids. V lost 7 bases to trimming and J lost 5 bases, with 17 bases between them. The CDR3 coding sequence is TGTGCCAGCAAAGAGGGGGGCTCCCCGGAGACCCAGTACTTC. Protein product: CASKEGGSPETQYF.

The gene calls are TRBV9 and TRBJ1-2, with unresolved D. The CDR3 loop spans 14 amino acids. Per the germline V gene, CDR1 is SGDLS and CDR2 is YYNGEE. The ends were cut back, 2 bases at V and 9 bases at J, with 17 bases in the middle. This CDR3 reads CASSVDHRLSSYTF. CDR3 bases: TGTGCCAGCAGCGTCGATCATCGACTGAGCAGCTACACCTTC.

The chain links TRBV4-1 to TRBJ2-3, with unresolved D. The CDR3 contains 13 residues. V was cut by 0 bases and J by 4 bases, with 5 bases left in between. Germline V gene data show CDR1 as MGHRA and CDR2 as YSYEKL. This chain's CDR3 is CASSQDRPDTQYF. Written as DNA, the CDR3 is TGCGCCAGCAGCCAAGATCGGCCAGATACGCAGTATTTT.

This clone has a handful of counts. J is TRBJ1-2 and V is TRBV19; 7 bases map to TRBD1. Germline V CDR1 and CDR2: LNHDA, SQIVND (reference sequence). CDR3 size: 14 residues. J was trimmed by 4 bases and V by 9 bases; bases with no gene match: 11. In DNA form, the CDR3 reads TGTGCCAGCCGAGGGGGCTCTGGCGGCTATGGCTACACCTTC. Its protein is CASRGGSGGYGYTF.

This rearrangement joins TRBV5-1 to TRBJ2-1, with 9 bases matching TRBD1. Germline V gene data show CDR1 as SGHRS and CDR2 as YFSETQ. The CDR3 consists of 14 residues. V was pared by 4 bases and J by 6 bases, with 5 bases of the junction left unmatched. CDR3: CASSGTGKANEQFF. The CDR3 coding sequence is TGCGCCAGCAGCGGGACAGGGAAGGCCAATGAGCAGTTCTTC. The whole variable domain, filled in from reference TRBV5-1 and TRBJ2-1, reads KAGVTQTPRYLIKTRGQQVTLSCSPISGHRSVSWYQQTPGQGLQFLFEYFSETQRNKGNFPGRFSGRQFSNSRSEMNVSTLELGDSALYLCASSGTGKANEQFFGPGTRLTVL.

The CDR3 is CASSEGRTGTIYF. In DNA, the CDR3 is TGTGCCAGCAGTGAGGGGAGGACAGGAACCATATATTTT. This chain joins TRBV2 and TRBJ1-3, with 7 bases identical to TRBD1. CDR3 length equals 13 residues. J was trimmed by 10 bases and V by 3 bases; bases with no gene match: 6. Germline V gene sequence: CDR1 SNHLY, CDR2 FYNNEI.

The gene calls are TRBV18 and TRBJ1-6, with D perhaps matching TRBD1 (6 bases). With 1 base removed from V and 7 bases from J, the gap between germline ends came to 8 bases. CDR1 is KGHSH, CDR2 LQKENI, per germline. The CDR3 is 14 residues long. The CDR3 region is CASSPQGENSPLHF. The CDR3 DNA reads TGTGCCAGCTCACCACAGGGGGAGAATTCACCCCTCCACTTT. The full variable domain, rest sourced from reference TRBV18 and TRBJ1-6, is NAGVMQNPRHLVRRRGQEARLRCSPMKGHSHVYWYRQLPEEGLKFMVYLQKENIIDESGMPKERFSAEFPKEGPSILRIQQVVRGDSAAYFCASSPQGENSPLHFGNGTRLTVT.

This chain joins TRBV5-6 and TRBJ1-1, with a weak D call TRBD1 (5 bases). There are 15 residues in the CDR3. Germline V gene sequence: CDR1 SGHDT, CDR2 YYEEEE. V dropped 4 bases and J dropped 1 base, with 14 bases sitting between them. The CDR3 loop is CASSLFDRENTEAFF. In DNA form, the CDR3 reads TGTGCCAGCAGCCTGTTCGACAGAGAGAACACTGAAGCTTTCTTT.

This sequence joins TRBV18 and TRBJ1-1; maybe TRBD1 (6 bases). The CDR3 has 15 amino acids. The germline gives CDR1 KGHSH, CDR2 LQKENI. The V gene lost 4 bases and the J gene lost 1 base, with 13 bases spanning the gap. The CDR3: CASSHRQEPNTEAFF. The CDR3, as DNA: TGTGCCAGCTCACACCGACAGGAGCCGAACACTGAAGCTTTCTTT.

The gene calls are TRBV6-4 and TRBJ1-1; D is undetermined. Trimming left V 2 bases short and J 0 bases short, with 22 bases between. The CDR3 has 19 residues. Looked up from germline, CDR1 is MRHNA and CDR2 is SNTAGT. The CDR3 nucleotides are TGTGCCAGCAGTGACCCATTTGGACCTCGGGAGGGTATGAACACTGAAGCTTTCTTT. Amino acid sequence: CASSDPFGPREGMNTEAFF.

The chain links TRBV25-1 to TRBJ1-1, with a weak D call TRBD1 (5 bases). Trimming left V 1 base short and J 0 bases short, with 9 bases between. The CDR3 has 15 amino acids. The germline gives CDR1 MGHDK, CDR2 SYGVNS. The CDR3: CASSELPGMNTEAFF. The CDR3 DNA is TGTGCCAGCAGTGAATTGCCAGGGATGAACACTGAAGCTTTCTTT. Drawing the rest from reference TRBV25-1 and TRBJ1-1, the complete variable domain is EADIYQTPRYLVIGTGKKITLECSQTMGHDKMYWYQQDPGMELHLIHYSYGVNSTEKGDLSSESTVSRIRTEHFPLTLESARPSHTSQYLCASSELPGMNTEAFFGQGTRLTVV.

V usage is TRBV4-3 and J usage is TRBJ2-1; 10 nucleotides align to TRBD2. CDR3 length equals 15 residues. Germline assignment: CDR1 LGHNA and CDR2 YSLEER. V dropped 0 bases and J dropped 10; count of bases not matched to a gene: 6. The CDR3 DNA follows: TGCGCCAGCAGCCAAGAAGAGCGGGGGGGAAGCGAGCAGTTCTTC. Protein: CASSQEERGGSEQFF.

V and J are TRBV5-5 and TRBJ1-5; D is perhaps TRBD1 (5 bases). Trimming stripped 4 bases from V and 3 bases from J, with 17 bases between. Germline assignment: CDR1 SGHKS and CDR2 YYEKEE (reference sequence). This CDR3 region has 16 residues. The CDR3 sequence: CASSGGWQVNNQPQHF. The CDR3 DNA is TGTGCCAGCAGCGGGGGGTGGCAGGTAAACAATCAGCCCCAGCATTTT. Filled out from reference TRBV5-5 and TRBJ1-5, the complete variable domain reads DAGVTQSPTHLIKTRGQQVTLRCSPISGHKSVSWYQQVLGQGPQFIFQYYEKEERGRGNFPDRFSARQFPNYSSELNVNALLLGDSALYLCASSGGWQVNNQPQHFGDGTRLSIL.

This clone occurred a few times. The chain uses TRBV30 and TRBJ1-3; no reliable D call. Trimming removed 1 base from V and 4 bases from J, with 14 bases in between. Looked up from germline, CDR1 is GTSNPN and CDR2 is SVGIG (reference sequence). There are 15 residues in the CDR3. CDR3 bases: TGTGCCTGGAGTGGTAACAGCCTTTCCGGAAACACCATATATTTT. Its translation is CAWSGNSLSGNTIYF. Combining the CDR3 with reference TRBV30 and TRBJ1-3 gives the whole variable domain SQTIHQWPATLVQPVGSPLSLECTVEGTSNPNLYWYRQAAGRGLQLLFYSVGIGQISSEVPQNLSASRPQDRQFILSSKKLLLSDSGFYLCAWSGNSLSGNTIYFGEGSWLTVV.

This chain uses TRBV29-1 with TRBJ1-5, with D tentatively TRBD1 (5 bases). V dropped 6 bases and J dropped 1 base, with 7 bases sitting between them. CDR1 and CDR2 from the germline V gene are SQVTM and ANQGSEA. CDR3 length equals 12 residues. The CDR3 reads CSVRQSNQPQHF. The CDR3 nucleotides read TGCAGCGTCCGACAGAGCAATCAGCCCCAGCATTTT.

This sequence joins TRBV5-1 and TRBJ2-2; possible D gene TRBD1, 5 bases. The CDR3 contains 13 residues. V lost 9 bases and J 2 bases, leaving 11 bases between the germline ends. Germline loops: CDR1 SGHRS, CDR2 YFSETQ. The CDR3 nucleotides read TGCGCCACCCAGGGTGTTAACACCGGGGAGCTGTTTTTT. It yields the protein CATQGVNTGELFF.

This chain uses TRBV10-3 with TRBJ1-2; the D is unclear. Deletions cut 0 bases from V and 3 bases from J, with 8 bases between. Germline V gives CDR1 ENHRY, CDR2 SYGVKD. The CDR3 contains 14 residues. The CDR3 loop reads CAISESDRDYGYTF. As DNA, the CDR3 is TGTGCCATCAGTGAGTCCGACCGAGACTATGGCTACACCTTC.

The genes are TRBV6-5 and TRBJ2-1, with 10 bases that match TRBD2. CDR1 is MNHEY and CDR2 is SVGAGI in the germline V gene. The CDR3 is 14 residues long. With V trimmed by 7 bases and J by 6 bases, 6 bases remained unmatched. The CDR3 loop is CASNPSGSPNEQFF. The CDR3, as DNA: TGTGCCAGCAACCCTAGCGGGAGTCCCAATGAGCAGTTCTTC.

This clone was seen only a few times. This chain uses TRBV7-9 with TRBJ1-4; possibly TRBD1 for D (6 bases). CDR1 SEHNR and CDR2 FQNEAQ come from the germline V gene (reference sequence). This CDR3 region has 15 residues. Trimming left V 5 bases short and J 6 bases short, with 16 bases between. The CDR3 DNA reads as TGTGCCAGCAGCATCAAGACAGGCAGTTATGAAAAACTGTTTTTT. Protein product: CASSIKTGSYEKLFF.